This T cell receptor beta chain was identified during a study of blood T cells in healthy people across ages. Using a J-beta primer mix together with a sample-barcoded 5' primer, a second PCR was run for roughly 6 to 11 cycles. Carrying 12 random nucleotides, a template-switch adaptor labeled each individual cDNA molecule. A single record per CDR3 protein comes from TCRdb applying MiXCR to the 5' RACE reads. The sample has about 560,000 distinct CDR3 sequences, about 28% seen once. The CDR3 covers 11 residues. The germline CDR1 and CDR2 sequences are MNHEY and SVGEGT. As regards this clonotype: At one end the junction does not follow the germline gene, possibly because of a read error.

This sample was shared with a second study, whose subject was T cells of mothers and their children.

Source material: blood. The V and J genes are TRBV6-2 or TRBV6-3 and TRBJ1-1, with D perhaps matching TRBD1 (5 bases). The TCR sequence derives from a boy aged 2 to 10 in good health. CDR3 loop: CASKYMGRALF. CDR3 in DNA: TGTGCCAGCAAGTACATGGGGCGAGCTCTCTTT.